The clone carrying this T cell receptor (beta chain) was observed a few times. Germline V gene data show CDR1 as SEHNR and CDR2 as FQNEAQ (reference sequence). The trim removed 5 bases at V and 4 bases at J, leaving 7 bases unmatched. The CDR3 sequence is 14 residues long. The source material, RNA transcripts, was used to amplify TCR beta CDR3 regions. HTBI primers were the set used in a first-round RT-PCR of the TCR CDR3. TCRdb independently ran MiXCR on the multiplex PCR reads; one entry per CDR3 protein. The repertoire has over 700,000 distinct CDR3 sequences, 38% of them found once; the top ten carry 7.5% to 9.5%. The data derive from a study of T cells in Graves' hyperthyroidism and ophthalmopathy. PBMCs were collected from a 10 ml volume of fresh peripheral blood.

The source material was blood. This rearrangement joins TRBV7-9 to TRBJ2-7; TRBD2 matches at 8 bases. The clonotype originates from a man younger than 35 with Graves' hyperthyroidism. The CDR3, as DNA: TGTGCCAGCAGCGTAGAGCGGGAGAGGTACGAGCAGTACTTC. It is translated as CASSVERERYEQYF.